This TCR beta chain was documented in a study of CD8+ T cells in alopecia areata. Study-wide background: Tofacitinib ran for 6 to 18 months before 6 months off drug.

Findings and caveats of the study: It was lesional scalp, especially alopecia totalis/universalis, that showed higher clonality than normal scalp.

A word on this clone: Its antigen is not identified.

The sequencing template was cDNA reverse transcribed from extracted RNA. Repertoires were generated with immunoSEQ multiplex PCR, while TCRdb's copy carries only in-frame clones and drops some. Seen here are hundreds of thousands of clones, 67% observed once, and the top ten hold around 1.2%. The V segment lost 10 bases and the J segment 7 bases; nucleotides outside the gene matches: 6. This CDR3 spans 12 amino acids. Germline CDR1 is LNHDA and CDR2 is SQIVND (reference sequence). The source material was CD4+ T cells sorted from blood, sampled at week 0. The sequence came from a human donor with alopecia areata. The chain uses TRBV19 and TRBJ1-2; 10 positions agree with TRBD1. As DNA, the CDR3 is TGTGCCACCCGACAGGGGGCTAGTGGCTACACCTTC. Its protein is CATRQGASGYTF.